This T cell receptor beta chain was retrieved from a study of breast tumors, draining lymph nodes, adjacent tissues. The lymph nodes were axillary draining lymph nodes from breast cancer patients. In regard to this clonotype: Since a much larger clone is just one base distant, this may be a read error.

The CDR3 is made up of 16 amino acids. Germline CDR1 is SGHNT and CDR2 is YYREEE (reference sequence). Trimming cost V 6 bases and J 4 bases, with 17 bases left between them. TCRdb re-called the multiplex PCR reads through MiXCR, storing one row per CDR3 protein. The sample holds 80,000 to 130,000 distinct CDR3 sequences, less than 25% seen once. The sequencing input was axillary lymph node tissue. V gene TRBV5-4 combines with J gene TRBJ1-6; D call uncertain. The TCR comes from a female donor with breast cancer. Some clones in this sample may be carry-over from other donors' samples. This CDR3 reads CASNLKSGPYNSPLHF. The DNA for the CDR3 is TGTGCCAGCAACCTAAAGTCGGGTCCTTATAATTCACCCCTCCACTTT. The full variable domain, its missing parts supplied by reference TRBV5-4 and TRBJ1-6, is ETGVTQSPTHLIKTRGQQVTLRCSSQSGHNTVSWYQQALGQGPQFIFQYYREEENGRGNFPPRFSGLQFPNYSSELNVNALELDDSALYLCASNLKSGPYNSPLHFGNGTRLTVT.